This TCR beta chain was recorded in a study of shared clonotypes between healthy human individuals. Study background: Donors had three CD4 naive, three CD4 memory, two CD8 naive and one CD8 memory plate apiece.

V was shortened by 0 bases and J by 5 bases, with 8 bases between the two germline ends. Looked up from germline, CDR1 is SGDLS and CDR2 is YYNGEE. This CDR3 spans 13 amino acids. Genomic DNA from each subset was divided evenly over several immunoSEQ plates. Measured with immunoSEQ multiplex PCR; TCRdb has only the in-frame clones, and not every one. The table lists 1.4 million or so clones, just under 99% of them singletons. Concerning this clone itself: Within the sample, other DNA sequences also encode this same CDR3.

V is TRBV9 and J is TRBJ2-5; D may correspond to TRBD1 or TRBD2 (5 bases each). This TCR came from a man aged 30 to 39 in good health. Sequenced: naive CD4+ T cells sorted from blood. Regarding subset: CD45RA+ positively selected. This chain's CDR3 is CASSVAGQETQYF. CDR3 DNA sequence: TGTGCCAGCAGCGTAGCGGGGCAGGAGACCCAGTACTTC.